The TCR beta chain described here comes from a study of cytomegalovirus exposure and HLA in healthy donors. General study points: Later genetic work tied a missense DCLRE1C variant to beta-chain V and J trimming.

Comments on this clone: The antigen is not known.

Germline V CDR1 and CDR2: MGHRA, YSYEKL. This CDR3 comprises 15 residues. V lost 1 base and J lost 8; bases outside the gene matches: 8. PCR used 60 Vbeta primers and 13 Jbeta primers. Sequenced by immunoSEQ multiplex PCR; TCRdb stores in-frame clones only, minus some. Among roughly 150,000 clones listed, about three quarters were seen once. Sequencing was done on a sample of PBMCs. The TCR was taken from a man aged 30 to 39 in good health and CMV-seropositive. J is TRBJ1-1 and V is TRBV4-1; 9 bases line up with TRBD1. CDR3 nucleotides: TGCGCCAGCAGCCAAGCCCGGGACAGGGAGAACGAAGCTTTCTTT. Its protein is CASSQARDRENEAFF.